The 17 T cell receptor beta chains below all came from one sample that was sequenced in a study of T cell repertoires in cytomegalovirus infection. Each CDR3 protein gets one entry after TCRdb re-called the reads with MiXCR. The data hold 400,000 or so distinct CDR3 sequences, with about 33% observed a single time. The specimen was PBMCs. The receptors here all came from a human donor in good health (CMV status not recorded). Some clones in this sample may be carry-over from other donors' samples.

This clonotype occurred a few times. This chain links TRBV6-1 with TRBJ1-5; no clear D gene. Trimming stripped 9 bases from V and 7 bases from J, with 19 bases between. This CDR3 region has 14 residues. Per the germline V gene, CDR1 is MNHNS and CDR2 is SASEGT. The CDR3: CASPGPETEQPQHF. The CDR3, as DNA: TGTGCCAGTCCGGGCCCTGAAACAGAACAGCCCCAGCATTTT.

This clonotype has a handful of counts. CDR3 protein: CATSGVGQSATNEKLFF. In DNA form, the CDR3 reads TGTGCCACCAGCGGGGTAGGGCAGTCTGCAACTAATGAAAAACTGTTTTTT. This rearrangement joins TRBV15 to TRBJ1-4; D uncertain. The CDR3 spans 17 residues. Germline V gene lookup returns CDR1 LNHNV and CDR2 YYDKDF (reference sequence). V was cut by 5 bases and J by 0 bases, with 16 bases left in between. Full variable domain (missing parts from reference TRBV15 and TRBJ1-4): DAMVIQNPRYQVTQFGKPVTLSCSQTLNHNVMYWYQQKSSQAPKLLFHYYDKDFNNEADTPDNFQSRRPNTSFCFLDIRSPGLGDTAMYLCATSGVGQSATNEKLFFGSGTQLSVL.

This clonotype turned up a few times. CDR3 coding DNA: TGTGCCAGCAGCTTAAGGCAGGGCGGGGGAGGCTACACCTTC. This gives the protein CASSLRQGGGGYTF. The chain carries TRBV7-2 and TRBJ1-2; tentative D call: TRBD1 (5 bases). This CDR3 is built from 14 residues. Deletions cut 2 bases from V and 8 bases from J, with 15 bases between. Germline CDR1 and CDR2: SGHTA and FQGNSA.

This sequence joins TRBV7-2 and TRBJ1-1, with D possibly matching TRBD1 (5 bases). The germline CDR1 and CDR2 sequences are SGHTA and FQGNSA. This CDR3 is built from 15 residues. V lost 5 bases and J 0 bases, leaving 13 bases between the germline ends. CDR3 loop: CASSHRMFMNTEAFF. CDR3 coding DNA: TGTGCCAGCAGCCACAGGATGTTCATGAACACTGAAGCTTTCTTT.

This clonotype came up many times. This sequence joins TRBV27 and TRBJ1-2, with 7 bases that match TRBD1. The ends lost 5 bases at V and 5 bases at J; junction bases unmatched: 5. This CDR3 is 13 amino acids long. Germline V CDR1 and CDR2: MNHEY, SMNVEV (reference sequence). CDR3: CASSGGQRYGYTF. CDR3 coding DNA: TGTGCCAGCAGTGGGGGACAGCGATATGGCTACACCTTC.

The rearrangement joins TRBV5-6 to TRBJ1-4; TRBD1 is a possible D gene (5 bases). The CDR3 runs 14 residues. Germline lookup yields CDR1 SGHDT and CDR2 YYEEEE. Trimming removed 4 bases from V and 0 bases from J, with 7 bases in between. For the CDR3, the DNA is TGTGCCAGCAGCCCGACAGCAACTAATGAAAAACTGTTTTTT. It is translated as CASSPTATNEKLFF.

This clonotype was seen only a few times. This chain uses TRBV11-2 with TRBJ2-2; maybe TRBD1 (5 bases). Trimming removed 2 bases at V and 2 bases at J, with 21 bases between. The CDR3 has 19 residues. Per the germline V gene, CDR1 is SGHAT and CDR2 is FQNNGV. CDR3 in DNA: TGTGCCAGCAGCTTACAGAGGAAGAGGACACTGGACAACACCGGGGAGCTGTTTTTT. Protein: CASSLQRKRTLDNTGELFF. The full variable domain, in which reference TRBV11-2 and TRBJ2-2 provide the parts outside the CDR3, is EAGVAQSPRYKIIEKRQSVAFWCNPISGHATLYWYQQILGQGPKLLIQFQNNGVVDDSQLPKDRFSAERLKGVDSTLKIQPAKLEDSAVYLCASSLQRKRTLDNTGELFFGEGSRLTVL.

CDR3 sequence: CASSLWGRLPQDTDTQYF. The DNA of the CDR3 is TGTGCCAGCAGTTTATGGGGGCGCCTTCCCCAGGACACAGATACGCAGTATTTT. The V gene is TRBV27, the J gene TRBJ2-3, with a tentative D call TRBD1 (6 bases). Trimming took 1 base from V and 2 from J, leaving 19 bases between them. Germline V CDR1 and CDR2: MNHEY, SMNVEV (reference sequence). The CDR3 spans 18 residues.

The chain recombines TRBV30 with TRBJ1-4; 9 bases align to TRBD1. V was pared by 8 bases and J by 8 bases, with 12 bases of the junction left unmatched. Germline CDR1 is GTSNPN and CDR2 is SVGIG (reference sequence). The CDR3 is made up of 14 amino acids. The CDR3 spells CAGGTGLQGEKLFF. The CDR3 nucleotides are TGTGCCGGTGGGACAGGGCTACAGGGGGAAAAACTGTTTTTT.

This chain links TRBV5-1 with TRBJ2-5; D remains ambiguous. The V gene's germline CDR1 is SGHRS and CDR2 YFSETQ. This CDR3 contains 15 residues. V was shortened by 4 bases and J by 2 bases, with 15 bases between the two germline ends. The CDR3 DNA reads as TGCGCCAGCAGCCACCGGCGGTTGGGTCAAGAGACCCAGTACTTC. Translated, it gives CASSHRRLGQETQYF.

This chain joins TRBV7-6 and TRBJ2-7; D possibly corresponds to TRBD2 (7 bases). This CDR3 has 15 amino acids. The germline V gene encodes CDR1 SGHVS and CDR2 FNYEAQ. Between the trimmed V and J ends, which lost 2 bases and 2 bases, there was a span of 13 bases. The CDR3: CASSLSRGAAYEQYF. The DNA for the CDR3 is TGTGCCAGCAGCTTATCCCGGGGGGCCGCCTACGAGCAGTACTTC.

The V gene is TRBV11-3, the J gene TRBJ2-7; TRBD1 matches at 7 bases. Unmatched junction bases numbered 4, after V lost 2 bases and J lost 6 bases. The germline V gene encodes CDR1 SGHNT and CDR2 YENEEA. The CDR3 covers 13 residues. The chain's CDR3 is CASSLTGVAEQYF. The CDR3 DNA reads TGTGCCAGCAGCTTAACAGGGGTGGCCGAGCAGTACTTC.

Only a few counts were recorded for this clonotype. At one boundary the junction diverges from the germline segment, which might be a read error. The DNA of the CDR3 is TGTGCCAGCAGTTATATCTCACAGGGGGCGAAGTGGTTT. This sequence encodes CASSYISQGAKWF. The chain combines TRBV6-5 with TRBJ1-1; 9 nucleotides line up with TRBD1. Germline loops: CDR1 MNHEY, CDR2 SVGAGI. This CDR3 is 13 amino acids long.

There are a few counts of this clonotype. The chain links TRBV19 to TRBJ2-1, with 10 bases matching TRBD2. Germline CDR1 LNHDA, CDR2 SQIVND (reference sequence). The V gene end was trimmed by 0 bases and the J gene end by 8 bases; junction bases not matched to a gene: 7. This CDR3 is built from 16 residues. The CDR3 nucleotides are TGTGCCAGTAGTATAGAATCGGGACTAGCGACAGATGAGCAGTTCTTC. Translation gives CASSIESGLATDEQFF.

J is TRBJ1-1 and V is TRBV11-3, with D maybe TRBD1 (6 bases). The germline V gene encodes CDR1 SGHNT and CDR2 YENEEA. The germline V and J ends were trimmed by 1 base and 8 bases, with 11 bases remaining between them. The CDR3 totals 13 residues. The CDR3 bases are TGTGCCAGCAGCTTAGTACAGGGTGGAGAAGCTTTCTTT. Translating gives CASSLVQGGEAFF.

The chain combines TRBV27 with TRBJ2-7; TRBD2 is a possible D gene (5 bases). With 0 bases removed from V and 6 bases from J, the gap between germline ends came to 9 bases. The CDR3 contains 13 residues. CDR1 is MNHEY, CDR2 SMNVEV, per germline (reference sequence). The CDR3 nucleotides are TGTGCCAGCAGTTTATCTCCGGGAAGCGAGCAGTACTTC. It codes for CASSLSPGSEQYF.

The table lists this clonotype with a few counts. The V and J genes are TRBV18 and TRBJ2-5; unclear D gene. The CDR3 is made up of 14 amino acids. Germline lookup yields CDR1 KGHSH and CDR2 LQKENI. V lost 2 bases and J lost 0, with 7 bases in between. CDR3 residues: CASSPVVNQETQYF. In DNA, the CDR3 is TGTGCCAGCTCACCAGTGGTTAACCAAGAGACCCAGTACTTC.